The rows below give T cell receptor beta chains drawn from one sample of a study of blood T cell repertoires in COVID-19. The method was immunoSEQ multiplex PCR; TCRdb's version includes in-frame clones alone and lacks a portion of them. The sample lists about 440,000 clones; roughly 87% were seen once. The source material was PBMCs or T cells enriched from blood (not recorded which). These receptors came from a woman under 30 with acute COVID-19. CDR3s include the opening cysteine and the closing phenylalanine or tryptophan. The D gene is left open where the match is weak. The size of a clone is reported for some rows only, either as once, few or many, or as a class for expanded clones.

TRBD2	NA	TRBV27	TRBJ2-3	CASSLIAGGPVTQYF	TGTGCCAGCAGTTTAATAGCGGGAGGGCCTGTTACGCAGTATTTT
TRBD1	NA	TRBV28	TRBJ1-2	CASNRDSYDGYTF	TGTGCCAGCAACCGGGACAGTTACGATGGCTACACCTTC
NA	once	TRBV7-9	TRBJ1-2	CASSLGTAVNYGYTF	TGTGCCAGCAGCTTAGGGACAGCTGTTAACTATGGCTACACCTTC
NA	NA	TRBV2	TRBJ1-5	CASSERWTEPQHF	TGTGCCAGCAGTGAGAGATGGACTGAGCCCCAGCATTTT
TRBD2	NA	TRBV28	TRBJ2-2	CASSLKREQRDGELFF	TGTGCCAGCAGTTTGAAGCGGGAGCAACGCGACGGGGAGCTGTTTTTT
NA	NA	TRBV12-3/TRBV12-4	TRBJ2-7	CASSSAGPEQYF	TGTGCCAGCAGTAGCGCGGGTCCCGAGCAGTACTTC
NA	few	TRBV28	TRBJ2-7	CASTGTRRNEQYF	TGTGCCAGCACCGGGACTCGCCGGAACGAGCAGTACTTC
NA	NA	TRBV9	TRBJ2-7	CASSAGSGGADEQYF	TGTGCCAGCAGCGCCGGAAGCGGAGGGGCCGACGAGCAGTACTTC
TRBD1	NA	TRBV10-1	TRBJ1-1	CASSRGQGGEAFF	TGCGCCAGCAGCAGAGGACAGGGAGGTGAAGCTTTCTTT
NA	NA	TRBV4-2	TRBJ1-4	CASSQQGGKSNEKLFF	TGTGCCAGCAGCCAGCAAGGAGGGAAATCTAATGAAAAACTGTTTTTT
TRBD1	NA	TRBV7-2	TRBJ2-7	CASSITGTGAYEQYF	TGTGCCAGCAGCATAACCGGGACAGGGGCCTACGAGCAGTACTTC
NA	once	TRBV6-1	TRBJ1-1	CASSEFLRGEAFF	TGTGCCAGCAGTGAATTTCTGCGTGGTGAAGCTTTCTTT
TRBD1	NA	TRBV19	TRBJ1-2	CASRTGVGYGYTF	TGTGCCAGTAGGACAGGGGTAGGCTATGGCTACACCTTC
NA	NA	TRBV4-3	TRBJ1-1	CASSQGAQGNTEAFF	TGCGCCAGCAGCCAAGGGGCACAGGGGAACACTGAAGCTTTCTTT
TRBD1	NA	TRBV29-1	TRBJ1-2	CSVTGGAGYGYTF	TGCAGCGTTACAGGGGGCGCTGGCTATGGCTACACCTTC
NA	NA	TRBV6-5	TRBJ1-3	CASRLDSSGNTIYF	TGTGCCAGCAGGTTGGACAGCTCTGGAAACACCATATATTTT
TRBD1	NA	TRBV27	TRBJ1-5	CASSLSGTGSQPQHF	TGTGCCAGCAGTTTATCTGGGACAGGGTCTCAGCCCCAGCATTTT
NA	NA	TRBV9	TRBJ1-6	CASSKLSENSPLHF	TGTGCCAGCAGTAAACTATCGGAGAATTCACCCCTCCACTTT
TRBD1	NA	TRBV25-1	TRBJ2-2	CASSLGQGFSGELFF	TGTGCCAGCAGCCTGGGACAGGGATTTTCCGGGGAGCTGTTTTTT
NA	NA	TRBV28	TRBJ1-6	CASSFFQGHSPLHF	TGTGCCAGCAGTTTTTTCCAGGGTCATTCACCCCTCCACTTT
NA	NA	TRBV27	TRBJ2-2	CASSLEGVDTGELFF	TGTGCCAGCAGTTTAGAAGGGGTGGACACCGGGGAGCTGTTTTTT
TRBD2	NA	TRBV2	TRBJ2-2	CASSLAATNTGELFF	TGTGCCAGCAGTCTAGCGGCTACGAACACCGGGGAGCTGTTTTTT
TRBD2	NA	TRBV3-1/TRBV3-2	TRBJ2-5	CASSQAFGAGERGGETQYF	TGTGCCAGCAGCCAAGCGTTTGGAGCGGGAGAGCGGGGGGGAGAGACCCAGTACTTC
NA	NA	TRBV15	TRBJ2-3	CATSGEIYTDTQYF	TGTGCCACCTCCGGGGAAATCTACACAGATACGCAGTATTTT
TRBD1	NA	TRBV6-5	TRBJ1-6	CASKGTESYNSPLHF	TGTGCCAGTAAAGGGACAGAATCCTATAATTCACCCCTCCACTTT
NA	NA	TRBV21-1	TRBJ1-1	CASIGRSTEAFF	TGTGCCAGCATAGGTAGGAGCACTGAAGCTTTCTTT
TRBD2	NA	TRBV7-2	TRBJ2-1	CASSYLGGRAFNEQFF	TGTGCCAGCAGCTACCTTGGCGGGAGGGCCTTCAATGAGCAGTTCTTC
NA	NA	TRBV5-4	TRBJ2-2	CASSSYSYWDTGELFF	TGTGCCAGCAGCTCCTACAGTTACTGGGACACCGGGGAGCTGTTTTTT
NA	NA	TRBV27	TRBJ2-3	CASSPLRGRPLVDTQYF	TGTGCCAGCAGTCCACTACGTGGGAGGCCCCTCGTAGATACGCAGTATTTT
NA	NA	TRBV20-1	TRBJ1-1	CSASRGTTEAFF	TGCAGTGCTAGTCGGGGGACCACTGAAGCTTTCTTT
NA	once	TRBV9	TRBJ1-2	CASSPNPGEGHGYTF	TGTGCCAGCAGCCCTAACCCGGGAGAAGGGCATGGCTACACCTTC
NA	NA	TRBV4-3	TRBJ1-5	CASSFRGYNQPQHF	TGCGCCAGCAGCTTCAGAGGATACAATCAGCCCCAGCATTTT
NA	NA	TRBV13	TRBJ1-2	CASSLGRGGLGYTF	TGTGCCAGCAGCTTAGGCCGGGGGGGGCTTGGCTACACCTTC
TRBD1	NA	TRBV6-5	TRBJ1-3	CASRDRVRGNTIYF	TGTGCCAGCAGGGACAGGGTACGCGGAAACACCATATATTTT
TRBD2	NA	TRBV11-2	TRBJ2-3	CASSLMSGGAVDTQYF	TGTGCCAGCAGCTTAATGAGCGGGGGGGCGGTGGATACGCAGTATTTT
NA	NA	TRBV27	TRBJ2-7	CASSLSGPYEQYF	TGTGCCAGCAGTTTGAGCGGACCCTACGAGCAGTACTTC
NA	NA	TRBV7-8	TRBJ1-4	CASSLSEGDYEKLFF	TGTGCCAGCAGCTTAAGTGAAGGGGATTATGAAAAACTGTTTTTT
TRBD2	NA	TRBV19	TRBJ2-1	CASSIPSGLAGQGAHEQFF	TGTGCCAGTAGTATTCCGAGTGGACTAGCGGGGCAAGGCGCCCATGAGCAGTTCTTC
TRBD2	NA	TRBV7-9	TRBJ2-1	CASSITSGGIDEQFF	TGTGCCAGCAGCATCACTAGCGGGGGGATTGATGAGCAGTTCTTC
TRBD2	NA	TRBV5-1	TRBJ2-1	CASSMQTSGEQFF	TGCGCCAGCAGCATGCAGACTAGCGGCGAGCAGTTCTTC
TRBD1	NA	TRBV29-1	TRBJ1-1	CSAVGTAGAEAFF	TGCAGCGCCGTCGGGACAGCGGGCGCTGAAGCTTTCTTT
TRBD2	NA	TRBV27	TRBJ2-7	CASSPLAGVALEQYF	TGTGCCAGCAGTCCATTAGCGGGAGTAGCGCTCGAGCAGTACTTC
NA	NA	TRBV15	TRBJ2-5	CATKKGQYQETQYF	TGTGCCACCAAAAAGGGACAATACCAAGAGACCCAGTACTTC
NA	NA	TRBV6-6	TRBJ2-5	CASSPTHPSRGWGETQYF	TGTGCCAGCAGTCCGACTCACCCGTCGCGGGGTTGGGGGGAGACCCAGTACTTC
TRBD1	NA	TRBV27	TRBJ1-1	CASRPATGLTEAFF	TGTGCCAGCAGACCTGCGACAGGGTTGACTGAAGCTTTCTTT
TRBD1	NA	TRBV27	TRBJ1-6	CASSSPGTGHNSPLHF	TGTGCCAGCAGTTCCCCCGGGACAGGGCATAATTCACCCCTCCACTTT
TRBD1	NA	TRBV19	TRBJ1-4	CASSVGQGSEKLFF	TGTGCCAGTAGTGTGGGACAGGGAAGTGAAAAACTGTTTTTT
NA	NA	TRBV28	TRBJ2-7	CASSHRGGPYEQYF	TGTGCCAGCAGCCACAGGGGGGGGCCCTACGAGCAGTACTTC
TRBD2	NA	TRBV10-3	TRBJ2-1	CAISDRQRGSYNEQFF	TGTGCCATCAGTGACCGCCAGCGGGGGAGTTACAATGAGCAGTTCTTC